This T cell receptor beta chain was recovered during a study of OX40 agonist ivuxolimab in advanced cancers. For the study at large: Patients were roughly 87% male with ages roughly 20 to 90, mean about 65.

Assay: immunoSEQ multiplex PCR; the TCRdb copy retains only in-frame clones and omits some. The table lists around 100,000 clones, about 88% of them singletons. CDR1 and CDR2 (germline): MNHNS, SASEGT. The CDR3 totals 14 residues. Between the trimmed V and J ends, which lost 7 bases and 1 base, there was a span of 13 bases. The sequencing used CD4+ or CD8+ T cells sorted from blood, collected in a trial of the OX40 agonist ivuxolimab. This receptor was taken from an adult with an advanced solid tumor such as melanoma, head and neck, liver or kidney cancer. This chain links TRBV6-1 with TRBJ1-1; tentatively, D is TRBD1 (5 bases). This chain's CDR3 is CASNNRGENTEAFF. CDR3 nucleotide sequence: TGTGCCAGCAACAACAGAGGGGAGAACACTGAAGCTTTCTTT.